Detailed here is one T cell receptor beta chain. The CDR3 has 16 amino acids. The data were produced by immunoSEQ multiplex PCR, yet TCRdb's version contains in-frame clones alone and is incomplete. The sample carries 65,000 to 90,000 clones, 65% to 85% recorded once. This sample is part of a study of blood T cell repertoires in COVID-19. The receptor's source is a woman older than 75 with active or convalescent COVID-19. Input material: peripheral blood. J is TRBJ2-2 and V is TRBV21-1; the table names TRBD1, a call not compared with the DNA. TRBV21-1 is classified as a pseudogene. CDR3 amino acids: CASSKEKQANTGELFF. The CDR3 DNA sequence: TGTGCCAGCAGCAAGGAAAAACAGGCGAACACCGGGGAGCTGTTTTTT.